These T cell receptor beta chains were read from a single sample in a study of beta chain features in type 1 diabetes. Sequenced by immunoSEQ multiplex PCR; TCRdb stores in-frame clones only, minus some. This repertoire shows nearly 700,000 clones, roughly 13% found once; its top ten account for roughly 0.022%. Source material: naive CD4+ T cells from blood. The receptors were sampled from a man aged 18 to 29 with type 1 diabetes. CDR3s include the opening cysteine and the closing phenylalanine or tryptophan. Each record gives: V gene, J gene, CDR3 protein.

TRBV19,TRBJ1-5,CASSPPGPVNQPQHF
TRBV19,TRBJ2-4,CASRTGQGSLQYF
TRBV15,TRBJ1-1,CATSRGMGGTEAFF
TRBV5-1,TRBJ2-3,CASSLASWAGVADTQYF
TRBV7-9,TRBJ1-2,CASSITGLYGYTF
TRBV21-1,TRBJ1-6,CASISIRGSYNSPLHF
TRBV30,TRBJ2-5,CAWSSGREETQYF
TRBV30,TRBJ1-3,CAWNPSTGGRSGNTIYF
TRBV4-2,TRBJ2-7,CASSQDYRPYEQYF
TRBV4-1,TRBJ2-1,CASSQAGGPEQFF
TRBV14,TRBJ1-1,CATSGSLWDTEAFF
TRBV18,TRBJ2-1,CASSPLIDGVTEQFF
TRBV5-6,TRBJ2-2,CASSLVANTGELFF
TRBV25-1,TRBJ2-5,CASSEWNSQETQYF
TRBV7-9,TRBJ2-1,CASSSPGTGLNEQFF
TRBV6-8,TRBJ1-2,CASAPEDRELCYGYTF
TRBV9,TRBJ2-2,CASSVQGRATTGELFF
TRBV18,TRBJ2-5,CASSPPTVRETQYF
TRBV30,TRBJ1-2,CAWSVQVYGYTF
TRBV30,TRBJ2-3,CAWRDSTDTQYF
TRBV29-1,TRBJ2-7,CSVEGGQGGGQYF
TRBV5-1,TRBJ1-1,CASSFLQGGTEAFF
TRBV7-9,TRBJ2-3,CASSPSGGADTQYF
TRBV7-8,TRBJ1-2,CASSLEIQGSGYTF
TRBV5-1,TRBJ2-7,CASLKGPTGTGVREQYF
TRBV30,TRBJ1-1,CAWSVRRRAEAFF